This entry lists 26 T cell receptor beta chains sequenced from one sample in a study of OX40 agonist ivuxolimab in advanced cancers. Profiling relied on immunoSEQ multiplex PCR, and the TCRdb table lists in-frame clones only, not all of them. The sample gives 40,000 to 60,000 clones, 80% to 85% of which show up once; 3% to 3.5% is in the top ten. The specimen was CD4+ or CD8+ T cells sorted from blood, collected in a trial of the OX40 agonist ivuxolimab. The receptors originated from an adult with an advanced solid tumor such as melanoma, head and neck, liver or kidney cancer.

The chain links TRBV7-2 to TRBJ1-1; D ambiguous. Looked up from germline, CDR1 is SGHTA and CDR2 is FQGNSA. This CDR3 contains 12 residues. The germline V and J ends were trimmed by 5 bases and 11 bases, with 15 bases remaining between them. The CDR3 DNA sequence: TGTGCCAGCAGCCTAAGGGCTCCCCGGGCTTTCTTT. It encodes CASSLRAPRAFF.

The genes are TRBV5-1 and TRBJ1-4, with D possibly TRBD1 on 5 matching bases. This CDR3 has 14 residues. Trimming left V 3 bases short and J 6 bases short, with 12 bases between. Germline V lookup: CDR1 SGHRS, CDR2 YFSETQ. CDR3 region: CASSWGLGDEKLFF. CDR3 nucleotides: TGCGCCAGCAGCTGGGGATTGGGGGATGAAAAACTGTTTTTT.

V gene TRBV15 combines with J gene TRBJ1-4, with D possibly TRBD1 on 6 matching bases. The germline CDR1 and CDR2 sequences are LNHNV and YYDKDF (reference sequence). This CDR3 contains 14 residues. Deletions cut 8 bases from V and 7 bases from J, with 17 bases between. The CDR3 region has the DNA TGTGCCACCGGCGATGGACAGATTGGTGAAAAACTGTTTTTT. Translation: CATGDGQIGEKLFF.

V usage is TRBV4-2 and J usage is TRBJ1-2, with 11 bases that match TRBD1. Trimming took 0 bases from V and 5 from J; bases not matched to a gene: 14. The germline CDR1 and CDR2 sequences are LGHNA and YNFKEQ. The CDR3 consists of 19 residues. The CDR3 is CASSQDLGTRTGGYYGYTF. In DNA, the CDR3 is TGTGCCAGCAGCCAAGATCTGGGAACTCGGACAGGGGGCTATTATGGCTACACCTTC.

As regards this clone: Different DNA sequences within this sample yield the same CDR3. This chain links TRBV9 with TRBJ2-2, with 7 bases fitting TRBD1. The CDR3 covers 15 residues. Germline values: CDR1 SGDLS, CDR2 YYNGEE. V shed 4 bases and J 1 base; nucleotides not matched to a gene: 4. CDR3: CASSPRTGNTGELFF. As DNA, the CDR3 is TGTGCCAGCAGCCCACGGACAGGGAACACCGGGGAGCTGTTTTTT.

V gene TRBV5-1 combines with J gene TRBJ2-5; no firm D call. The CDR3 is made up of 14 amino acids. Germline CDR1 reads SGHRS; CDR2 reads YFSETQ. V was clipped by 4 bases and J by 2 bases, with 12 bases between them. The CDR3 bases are TGCGCCAGCAGCACGGCAGGATCACAAGAGACCCAGTACTTC. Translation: CASSTAGSQETQYF.

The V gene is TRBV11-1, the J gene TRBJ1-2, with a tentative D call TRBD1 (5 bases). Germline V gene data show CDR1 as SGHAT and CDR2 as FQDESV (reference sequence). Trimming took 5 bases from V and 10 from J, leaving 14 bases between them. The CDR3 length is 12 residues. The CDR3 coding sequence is TGTGCCAGCAGCCCATTAGGTGGGGCCTACACCTTC. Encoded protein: CASSPLGGAYTF.

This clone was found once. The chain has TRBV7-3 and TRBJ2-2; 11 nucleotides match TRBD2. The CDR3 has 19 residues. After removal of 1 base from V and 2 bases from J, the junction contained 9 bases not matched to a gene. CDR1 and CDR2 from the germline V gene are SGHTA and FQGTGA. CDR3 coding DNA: TGTGCCAGCAGCTTAATCCGGGCTAGCGGGGGGCCAAACACCGGGGAGCTGTTTTTT. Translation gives CASSLIRASGGPNTGELFF. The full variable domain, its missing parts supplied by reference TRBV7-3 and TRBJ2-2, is GAGVSQTPSNKVTEKGKYVELRCDPISGHTALYWYRQSLGQGPEFLIYFQGTGAADDSGLPNDRFFAVRPEGSVSTLKIQRTERGDSAVYLCASSLIRASGGPNTGELFFGEGSRLTVL.

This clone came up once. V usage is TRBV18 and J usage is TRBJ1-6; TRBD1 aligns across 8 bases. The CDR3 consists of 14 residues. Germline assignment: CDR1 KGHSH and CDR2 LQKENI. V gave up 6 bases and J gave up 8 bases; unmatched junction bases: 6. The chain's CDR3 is CASSDRAGDSPLHF. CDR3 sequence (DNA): TGTGCCAGCTCGGACAGGGCGGGGGATTCACCCCTCCACTTT.

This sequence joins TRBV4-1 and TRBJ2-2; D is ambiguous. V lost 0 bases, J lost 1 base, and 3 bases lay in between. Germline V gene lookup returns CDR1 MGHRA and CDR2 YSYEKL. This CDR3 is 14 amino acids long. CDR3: CASSQDQNTGELFF. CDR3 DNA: TGCGCCAGCAGCCAAGATCAGAACACCGGGGAGCTGTTTTTT.

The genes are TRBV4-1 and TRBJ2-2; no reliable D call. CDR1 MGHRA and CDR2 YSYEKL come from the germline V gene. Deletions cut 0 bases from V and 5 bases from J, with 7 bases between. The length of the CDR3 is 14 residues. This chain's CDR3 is CASSQETLTGELFF. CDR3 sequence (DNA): TGCGCCAGCAGCCAAGAAACGCTGACCGGGGAGCTGTTTTTT.

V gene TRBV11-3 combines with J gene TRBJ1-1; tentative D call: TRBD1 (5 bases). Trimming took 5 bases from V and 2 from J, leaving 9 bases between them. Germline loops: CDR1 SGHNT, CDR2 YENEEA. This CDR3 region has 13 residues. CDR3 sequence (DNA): TGTGCCAGCAGCCAGGGTCTAAACACTGAAGCTTTCTTT. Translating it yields CASSQGLNTEAFF.

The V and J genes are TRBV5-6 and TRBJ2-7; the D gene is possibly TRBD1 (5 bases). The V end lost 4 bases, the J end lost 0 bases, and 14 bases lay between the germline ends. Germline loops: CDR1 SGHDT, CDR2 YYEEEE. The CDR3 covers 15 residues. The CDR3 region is CASSGTGLGSYEQYF. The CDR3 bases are TGTGCCAGCAGCGGCACAGGTTTGGGCTCCTACGAGCAGTACTTC. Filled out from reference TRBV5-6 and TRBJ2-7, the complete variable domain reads DAGVTQSPTHLIKTRGQQVTLRCSPKSGHDTVSWYQQALGQGPQFIFQYYEEEERQRGNFPDRFSGHQFPNYSSELNVNALLLGDSALYLCASSGTGLGSYEQYFGPGTRLTVT.

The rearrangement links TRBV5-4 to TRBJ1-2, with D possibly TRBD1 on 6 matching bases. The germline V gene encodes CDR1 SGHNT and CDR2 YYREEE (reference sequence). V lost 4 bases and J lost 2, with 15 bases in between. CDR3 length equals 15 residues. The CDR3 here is CASSPTGTLNYGYTF. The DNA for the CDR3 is TGTGCCAGCAGCCCTACCGGGACACTGAACTATGGCTACACCTTC.

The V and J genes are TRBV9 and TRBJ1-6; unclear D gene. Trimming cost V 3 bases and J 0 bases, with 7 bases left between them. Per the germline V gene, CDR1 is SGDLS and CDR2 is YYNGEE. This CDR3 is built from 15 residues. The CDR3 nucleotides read TGTGCCAGCAGCGAGCAGAGCTCCTATAATTCACCCCTCCACTTT. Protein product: CASSEQSSYNSPLHF.

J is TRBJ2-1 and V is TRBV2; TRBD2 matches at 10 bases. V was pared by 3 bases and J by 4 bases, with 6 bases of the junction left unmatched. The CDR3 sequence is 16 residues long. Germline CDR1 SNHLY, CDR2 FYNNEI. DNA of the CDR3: TGTGCCAGCAGTGAGTCGCCTAGCGGGGGTTACAATGAGCAGTTCTTC. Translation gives CASSESPSGGYNEQFF.

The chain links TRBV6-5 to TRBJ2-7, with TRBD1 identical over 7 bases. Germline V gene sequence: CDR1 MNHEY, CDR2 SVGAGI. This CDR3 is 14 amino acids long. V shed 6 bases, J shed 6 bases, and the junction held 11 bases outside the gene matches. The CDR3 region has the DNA TGTGCCAGCAGATCAGACAGGGTCTGGGGCGAGCAGTACTTC. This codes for CASRSDRVWGEQYF.

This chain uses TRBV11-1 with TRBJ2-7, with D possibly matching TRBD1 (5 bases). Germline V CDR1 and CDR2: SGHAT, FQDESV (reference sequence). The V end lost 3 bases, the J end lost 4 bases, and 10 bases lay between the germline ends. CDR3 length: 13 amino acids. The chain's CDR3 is CASSLPGKYEQYF. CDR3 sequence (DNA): TGTGCCAGCAGCTTGCCAGGGAAGTACGAGCAGTACTTC.

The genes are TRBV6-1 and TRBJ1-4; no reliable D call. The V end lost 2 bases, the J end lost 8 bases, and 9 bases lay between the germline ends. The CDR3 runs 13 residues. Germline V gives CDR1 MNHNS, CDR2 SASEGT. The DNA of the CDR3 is TGTGCCAGCAGTGAAACGGGAAGGGAAAAACTGTTTTTT. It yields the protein CASSETGREKLFF.

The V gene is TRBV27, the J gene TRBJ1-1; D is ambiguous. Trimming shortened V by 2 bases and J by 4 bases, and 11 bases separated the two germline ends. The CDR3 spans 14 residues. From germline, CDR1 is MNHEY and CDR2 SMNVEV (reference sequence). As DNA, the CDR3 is TGTGCCAGCAGTTTAGGCGTGGGTAGCACTGAAGCTTTCTTT. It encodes CASSLGVGSTEAFF.

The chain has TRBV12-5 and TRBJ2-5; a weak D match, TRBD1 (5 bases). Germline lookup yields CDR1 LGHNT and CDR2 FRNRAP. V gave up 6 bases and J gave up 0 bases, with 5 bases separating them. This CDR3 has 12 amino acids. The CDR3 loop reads CASGTDQETQYF. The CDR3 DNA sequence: TGTGCTAGTGGGACAGACCAAGAGACCCAGTACTTC.

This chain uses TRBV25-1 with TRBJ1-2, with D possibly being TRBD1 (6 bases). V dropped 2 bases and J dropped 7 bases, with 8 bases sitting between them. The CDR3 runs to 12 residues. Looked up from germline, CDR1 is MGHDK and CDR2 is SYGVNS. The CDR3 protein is CASSETGSGYTF. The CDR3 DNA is TGTGCCAGCAGTGAAACAGGGAGTGGCTACACCTTC.

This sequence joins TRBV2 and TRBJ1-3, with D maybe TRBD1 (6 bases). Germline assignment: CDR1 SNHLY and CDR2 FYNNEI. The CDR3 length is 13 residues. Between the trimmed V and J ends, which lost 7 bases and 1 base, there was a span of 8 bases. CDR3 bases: TGTGCCAGCACCCAGGGGTCTGGAAACACCATATATTTT. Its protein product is CASTQGSGNTIYF.

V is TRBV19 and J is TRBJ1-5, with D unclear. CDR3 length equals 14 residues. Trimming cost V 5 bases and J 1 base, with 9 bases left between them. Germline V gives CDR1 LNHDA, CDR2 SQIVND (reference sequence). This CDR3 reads CASSVTGSNQPQHF. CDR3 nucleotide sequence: TGTGCCAGTAGTGTAACGGGGAGCAATCAGCCCCAGCATTTT.

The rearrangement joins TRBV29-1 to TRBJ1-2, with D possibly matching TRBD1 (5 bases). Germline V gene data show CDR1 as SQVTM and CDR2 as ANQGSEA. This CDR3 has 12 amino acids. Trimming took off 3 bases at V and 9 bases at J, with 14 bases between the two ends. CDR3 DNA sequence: TGCAGCGTTGATTCGGAGGGGTTAAGCTACACCTTC. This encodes CSVDSEGLSYTF.

As DNA, the CDR3 is TGTGCCAGCAGCGGACGATCGAACACCGGGGAGCTGTTTTTT. Encoded protein: CASSGRSNTGELFF. This chain joins TRBV9 and TRBJ2-2, with no clear D. Per the germline V gene, CDR1 is SGDLS and CDR2 is YYNGEE. This CDR3 has 14 residues. Trimming took off 3 bases at V and 0 bases at J, with 6 bases between the two ends.